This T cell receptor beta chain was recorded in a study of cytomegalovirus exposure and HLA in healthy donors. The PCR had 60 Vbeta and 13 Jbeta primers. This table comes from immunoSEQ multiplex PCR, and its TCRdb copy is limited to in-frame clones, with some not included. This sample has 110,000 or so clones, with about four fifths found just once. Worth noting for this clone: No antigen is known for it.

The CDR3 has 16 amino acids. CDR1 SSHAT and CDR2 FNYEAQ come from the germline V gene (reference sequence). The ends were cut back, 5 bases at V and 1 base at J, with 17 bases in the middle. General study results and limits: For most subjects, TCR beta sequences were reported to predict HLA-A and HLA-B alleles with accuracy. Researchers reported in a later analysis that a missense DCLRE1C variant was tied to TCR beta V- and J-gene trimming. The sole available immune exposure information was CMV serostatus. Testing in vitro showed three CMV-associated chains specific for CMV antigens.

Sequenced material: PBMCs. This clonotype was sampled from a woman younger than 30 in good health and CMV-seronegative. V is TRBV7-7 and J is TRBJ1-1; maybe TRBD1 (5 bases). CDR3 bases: TGTGCCAGCAGCGCCGGGGGGGGTAGGACGAACACTGAAGCTTTCTTT. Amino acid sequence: CASSAGGGRTNTEAFF.